This TCR beta chain was found in a study of blood T cell repertoires in COVID-19. The CDR3 spans 15 residues. CDR1 and CDR2 (germline): GTSNPN, SVGIG (reference sequence). The ends lost 4 bases at V and 1 base at J; junction bases unmatched: 7. This table comes from immunoSEQ multiplex PCR, and its TCRdb copy is limited to in-frame clones, with some not included. The sample gives roughly 100,000 clones, roughly two thirds of which show up once; roughly 0.9% is in the top ten. The chain combines TRBV30 with TRBJ1-5; 7 bases are a match to TRBD1. The material sequenced was peripheral blood. This receptor was taken from a human donor with acute or convalescent COVID-19. The donor label of this sample is uncertain. As DNA, the CDR3 is TGTGCCTGGACTCCCCCGGACAGGAGCAATCAGCCCCAGCATTTT. It is translated as CAWTPPDRSNQPQHF.